The 16 T cell receptor beta chains below all came from one sample that was sequenced in a study of CD8 T cells in ankylosing spondylitis. TCRdb itself ran the 5' RACE reads through MiXCR, one entry per CDR3 protein. The sample has approximately 46,000 distinct CDR3 sequences, about 11% seen once. Sequencing was done on a sample of blood, either unsorted or a sorted T cell fraction (not recorded which). The receptors were gathered from a male donor with ankylosing spondylitis or in good health (not recorded which).

This chain uses TRBV5-5 with TRBJ1-1; tentatively, D is TRBD1 (5 bases). V was shortened by 4 bases and J by 6 bases, with 13 bases between the two germline ends. The CDR3 totals 13 residues. Per the germline V gene, CDR1 is SGHKS and CDR2 is YYEKEE (reference sequence). The chain's CDR3 is CASSLGPISEAFF. The CDR3 DNA sequence: TGTGCCAGCAGCCTGGGGCCCATCTCTGAAGCTTTCTTT.

This clonotype was seen repeatedly, ten times or more. V gene TRBV12-3 or TRBV12-4 combines with J gene TRBJ2-1; D not resolved. This CDR3 has 12 residues. V was cut by 3 bases and J by 10 bases, with 10 bases left in between. The CDR3: CASSFAVREQFF. CDR3 DNA sequence: TGTGCCAGCAGTTTCGCGGTTCGCGAGCAGTTCTTC.

The table lists this clonotype with many counts. In nucleotides, the CDR3 is TGTGCCAGCAGCCCGACCACCGGGACAATCTACTTC. Its translation: CASSPTTGTIYF. This chain connects TRBV12-3 or TRBV12-4 to TRBJ2-5; D perhaps matches TRBD1 (6 bases). The CDR3 runs 12 residues. The V end lost 6 bases, the J end lost 14 bases, and 19 bases lay between the germline ends.

This clonotype was observed at least ten times. The CDR3 DNA follows: TGTGCCAGCAGCTCTGGAAACACCATATATTTT. Protein: CASSSGNTIYF. J is TRBJ1-3 and V is TRBV12-3 or TRBV12-4; D gene ambiguous. The CDR3 has 11 residues. The V end lost 6 bases, the J end lost 0 bases, and 0 bases lay between the germline ends.

This clonotype was seen repeatedly, ten times or more. The chain is built from TRBV12-3 or TRBV12-4 and TRBJ2-1; 8 bases align to TRBD2. V trimming: 5 bases; J trimming: 4 bases; junction bases outside the gene matches: 10. This CDR3 spans 16 amino acids. Here the CDR3 reads CASSPPRLAKYNEQFF. Here the CDR3 DNA reads TGTGCCAGCAGTCCCCCCCGACTAGCGAAATACAATGAGCAGTTCTTC.

The rearrangement uses TRBV14 and TRBJ2-5; 7 nucleotides agree with TRBD1. The V segment lost 1 base and the J segment 11 bases; nucleotides outside the gene matches: 7. The CDR3 contains 13 residues. The V gene's germline CDR1 is SGHDN and CDR2 FVKESK. As DNA, the CDR3 is TGTGCCAGCAGCCAAGTAGACAGGGACGGTCAGTACTTC. Translation gives CASSQVDRDGQYF.

This clonotype has a count of ten or more. The V and J genes are TRBV5-1 and TRBJ2-2; the D call may be TRBD1 or TRBD2 (5 bases each). Germline CDR1 is SGHRS and CDR2 is YFSETQ. The CDR3 has 14 residues. V lost 3 bases and J lost 6, with 12 bases in between. CDR3 residues: CASSSRGPPGELFF. DNA of the CDR3: TGCGCCAGCAGCTCGAGGGGTCCTCCCGGGGAGCTGTTTTTT.

This chain uses TRBV29-1 with TRBJ2-3; TRBD1 is a possible D gene (6 bases). Germline values: CDR1 SQVTM, CDR2 ANQGSEA. The CDR3 is 16 amino acids. The germline V and J ends were trimmed by 5 bases and 0 bases, with 18 bases remaining between them. CDR3 in amino acids: CSVLGPTGLSTDTQYF. Written as DNA, the CDR3 is TGCAGCGTTCTTGGACCGACAGGACTTAGCACAGATACGCAGTATTTT.

The chain uses TRBV7-9 and TRBJ1-2; 9 bases agree with TRBD1. CDR1 and CDR2 (germline): SEHNR, FQNEAQ (reference sequence). The length of the CDR3 is 15 residues. With V trimmed by 5 bases and J by 8 bases, 12 bases remained unmatched. The CDR3 spells CASSLNSGTGSGYTF. Here the CDR3 DNA reads TGTGCCAGCAGCCTCAATTCCGGGACAGGGAGCGGCTACACCTTC.

This clonotype was seen at least ten times. CDR3 sequence: CASSLDGVNTEAFF. The CDR3 DNA reads TGTGCCAGCAGTTTGGACGGTGTGAACACTGAAGCTTTCTTT. This sequence joins TRBV12-3 or TRBV12-4 and TRBJ1-1, with D hard to call. The V end was cut by 3 bases, the J end by 0 bases, with 8 bases between. The length of the CDR3 is 14 residues.

This clonotype was seen ten or more times. CDR3 DNA sequence: TGCAGCGTTGATGGTTGGTCTCTCGAGCAGTACTTC. Its translation: CSVDGWSLEQYF. The chain carries TRBV29-1 and TRBJ2-7, with no clear D. This CDR3 is built from 12 residues. Deletions cut 3 bases from V and 6 bases from J, with 12 bases between. CDR1 SQVTM and CDR2 ANQGSEA come from the germline V gene.

The chain carries TRBV7-2 and TRBJ2-7; 11 nucleotides match TRBD2. V lost 4 bases and J lost 0; bases outside the gene matches: 5. CDR1 is SGHTA and CDR2 is FQGNSA in the germline V gene. The CDR3 extends over 16 amino acids. Written as DNA, the CDR3 is TGTGCCAGCAGCTCGAGGGGACTAGCGGCCTCCTACGAGCAGTACTTC. Encoded protein: CASSSRGLAASYEQYF.

Ten or more counts support this clonotype. The chain carries TRBV5-1 and TRBJ2-2, with no clear D. The CDR3 spans 15 residues. The germline gives CDR1 SGHRS, CDR2 YFSETQ. Between the trimmed V and J ends, which lost 9 bases and 0 bases, there was a span of 15 bases. In DNA form, the CDR3 reads TGCGCCACCACCCAGACTGGCGCGAACACCGGGGAGCTGTTTTTT. This sequence encodes CATTQTGANTGELFF.

As concerns this clonotype: This may stem from a read error, because a much larger clone lies one nucleotide away. The J gene is TRBJ1-2, the V gene TRBV28; a weak D match, TRBD1 (5 bases). The CDR3 is 14 residues long. Trimming removed 5 bases from V and 10 bases from J, with 20 bases in between. Germline CDR1 MDHEN, CDR2 SYDVKM. As DNA, the CDR3 is TGTGCCAGCAGTCTAACCCGCAGGGTGCATGACTACACCTTC. Translation gives CASSLTRRVHDYTF.

The gene calls are TRBV29-1 and TRBJ2-7; the D gene is possibly TRBD2 (6 bases). Per the germline V gene, CDR1 is SQVTM and CDR2 is ANQGSEA. Trimming removed 8 bases at V and 1 base at J, with 9 bases between. The CDR3 extends over 11 amino acids. CDR3 coding DNA: TGCAGCACGGGGACTTCCTACGAGCAGTACTTC. Translated: CSTGTSYEQYF.

The sample holds many counts of this clonotype. The V gene is TRBV5-1, the J gene TRBJ1-1; D is undetermined. Germline CDR1 reads SGHRS; CDR2 reads YFSETQ. The CDR3 is 15 residues long. Trimming took off 0 bases at V and 2 bases at J, with 11 bases between the two ends. The CDR3: CASSLVPGANTEAFF. Here the CDR3 DNA reads TGCGCCAGCAGCTTGGTTCCGGGCGCCAACACTGAAGCTTTCTTT.